This T cell receptor (beta chain) was retrieved from a study of CD8+CD57+ T cells in acquired aplastic anemia. On the study more broadly: Mean DNA quantity obtained from sorted CD4+ and CD8+ cells was 3 to 3.5 ug. Study results and limitations: Patients and controls were not found to differ significantly in CD8+ Simpson's diversity. Overlapping CD8+ CDR3 repertoires of patients and controls contained twenty-nine shared sequences.

CDR1 and CDR2 (germline): WSHSY, SAAADI. The CDR3 spans 11 residues. The V gene lost 1 base and the J gene lost 9 bases, with 3 bases spanning the gap. The sequenced patients had an expansion of CD8+CD57+ cells seen by flow cytometry. This clonotype was observed at least ten times. The antigen is undetermined. According to the study, genomic DNA was the template for TCR beta VDJ and CDR3 profiling. TCRdb recomputed calls from the reads with MiXCR, one row per CDR3 protein. The top ten hold 45% to 60% of the sample, which has about 160,000 distinct CDR3 sequences, 70% to 75% seen once. The chain uses TRBV10-2 and TRBJ2-2, with unresolved D. The receptor was derived from a human donor with aplastic anemia. The sequenced sample was sorted CD4+, CD8+, or CD8+CD57+ T cells (not recorded which) from PBMCs. The CDR3 sequence: CASSELRELFF. The CDR3 DNA reads TGCGCCAGCAGTGAGTTGAGGGAGCTGTTTTTT.